This T cell receptor (beta chain) appears in the sequencing data of a study of cytomegalovirus exposure and HLA in healthy donors. It was with 60 Vbeta and 13 Jbeta primers that the PCR ran. Clones were read by immunoSEQ multiplex PCR, and TCRdb kept only the in-frame ones, dropping some. The sample shows about 180,000 clones, more than 65% of them seen only once. Germline-derived CDR1 and CDR2 are MNHEY and SMNVEV (reference sequence). This CDR3 has 14 residues. Trimming removed 6 bases at V and 0 bases at J, with 12 bases between. The TCR comes from a man aged 25 to 40 in good health and CMV-seronegative. The V and J genes are TRBV27 and TRBJ2-7, with a tentative D call TRBD1 (6 bases). Sequencing input: PBMCs. The CDR3 DNA is TGTGCCAGCAGCCTGACAGGTAGCTCCTACGAGCAGTACTTC. Its translation: CASSLTGSSYEQYF.